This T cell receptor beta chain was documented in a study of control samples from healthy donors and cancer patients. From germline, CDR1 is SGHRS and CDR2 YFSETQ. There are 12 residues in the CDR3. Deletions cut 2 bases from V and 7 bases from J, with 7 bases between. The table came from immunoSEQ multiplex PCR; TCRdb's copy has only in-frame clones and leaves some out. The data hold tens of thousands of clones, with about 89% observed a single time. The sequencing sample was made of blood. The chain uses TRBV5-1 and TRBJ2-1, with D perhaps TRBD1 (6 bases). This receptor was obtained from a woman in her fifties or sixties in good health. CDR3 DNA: TGCGCCAGCAGCTTACAGGGTAATGAGCAGTTCTTC. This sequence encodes CASSLQGNEQFF.